The 22 T cell receptor beta chains reported below all come from one sample, sequenced in a study of T-cell reconstitution after alpha-beta-depleted transplantation in children. Unique molecular identifiers tagged the TCRbeta library. TCRdb re-analysed the PCR reads in MiXCR, keeping a single row per CDR3 protein. The data contain 350,000 to 400,000 distinct CDR3 sequences, just over 20% of them singletons. Sample: PBMCs from the stem cell graft donor, taken from the stem cell graft. These receptors originate from a human donor who donated a stem cell graft to a child with acute myeloid leukemia.

This clonotype was counted at least ten times. The chain combines TRBV3-1 with TRBJ1-1, with a weak D call TRBD1 (6 bases). Germline CDR1 LGHDT, CDR2 YNNKEL (reference sequence). The CDR3 extends over 13 amino acids. Trimming took off 4 bases at V and 5 bases at J, with 11 bases between the two ends. The CDR3 sequence: CASSRYRVTEAFF. The CDR3 DNA follows: TGTGCCAGCAGCCGATACAGGGTGACTGAAGCTTTCTTT.

This clonotype has a count of ten or more. The chain combines TRBV7-6 with TRBJ2-1; D remains ambiguous. Trimming removed 2 bases from V and 9 bases from J, with 17 bases in between. CDR3 size: 15 residues. Germline V gives CDR1 SGHVS, CDR2 FNYEAQ. CDR3 in amino acids: CASSLISVPSGEQFF. For the CDR3, the DNA is TGTGCCAGCAGCTTAATTTCCGTCCCCTCGGGTGAGCAGTTCTTC.

This chain connects TRBV28 to TRBJ2-7; tentative D call: TRBD2 (6 bases). Between the trimmed V and J ends, which lost 3 bases and 5 bases, there was a span of 14 bases. The germline gives CDR1 MDHEN, CDR2 SYDVKM. The length of the CDR3 is 14 residues. As DNA, the CDR3 is TGTGCCAGCAGTTTGACTAGAACTAGGAACGAGCAGTACTTC. Amino acid sequence: CASSLTRTRNEQYF.

This clonotype turned up a few times. The CDR3 spells CSVEQGVRCLAKNIQYF. CDR3 sequence (DNA): TGCAGCGTTGAACAAGGGGTACGGTGTTTGGCCAAAAACATTCAGTACTTC. The chain carries TRBV29-1 and TRBJ2-4, with a possible D match to TRBD1 (5 bases). The CDR3 consists of 17 residues. The V gene lost 2 bases and the J gene lost 1 base, with 18 bases spanning the gap. Germline CDR1 is SQVTM and CDR2 is ANQGSEA.

The sample holds a few counts of this clonotype. The rearrangement joins TRBV25-1 to TRBJ2-1, with 7 bases that match TRBD1. This CDR3 is 14 amino acids long. From germline, CDR1 is MGHDK and CDR2 SYGVNS. The ends lost 6 bases at V and 4 bases at J; junction bases unmatched: 6. The CDR3 is CASRFGTEYNEQFF. In nucleotides, the CDR3 is TGTGCCAGCAGGTTCGGGACAGAGTACAATGAGCAGTTCTTC.

This clonotype showed up many times. The chain employs TRBV20-1 and TRBJ2-1; possible D gene TRBD1, 6 bases. The germline V gene encodes CDR1 DFQATT and CDR2 SNEGSKA (reference sequence). This CDR3 contains 14 residues. Trimming took 1 base from V and 0 from J, leaving 7 bases between them. CDR3 residues: CSARGTVSYNEQFF. The CDR3 coding sequence is TGCAGTGCTAGAGGGACAGTCTCCTACAATGAGCAGTTCTTC.

This clonotype came up many times. The chain is built from TRBV29-1 and TRBJ1-5, with D uncertain. Deletions cut 6 bases from V and 6 bases from J, with 21 bases between. The length of the CDR3 is 15 residues. The germline V gene encodes CDR1 SQVTM and CDR2 ANQGSEA. CDR3 sequence reads: CSVTNGDPRFQPQHF. The CDR3 DNA follows: TGCAGCGTAACGAATGGTGACCCCCGGTTTCAGCCCCAGCATTTT.

V gene TRBV4-1 combines with J gene TRBJ2-1; either TRBD1 or TRBD2 may fit D (5 bases each). Germline V lookup: CDR1 MGHRA, CDR2 YSYEKL. The CDR3 totals 16 residues. The V and J ends lost 6 bases and 0 bases respectively, with 15 bases between them. The CDR3 is CASRPEGPFSYNEQFF. The DNA for the CDR3 is TGCGCCAGCAGGCCCGAGGGACCGTTCTCCTACAATGAGCAGTTCTTC.

This clonotype came up many times. The CDR3 region is CASSLGVADRYEQYF. The CDR3 nucleotides read TGTGCCAGCAGCTTAGGCGTAGCGGACCGTTACGAGCAGTACTTC. The chain recombines TRBV7-2 with TRBJ2-7, with D perhaps TRBD2 (6 bases). Trimming removed 1 base at V and 4 bases at J, with 14 bases between. Germline loops: CDR1 SGHTA, CDR2 FQGNSA. This CDR3 is 15 amino acids long.

In DNA, the CDR3 is TGTGCCAGCGCCTTAAGGGGAAACACCATATATTTT. This sequence encodes CASALRGNTIYF. The V and J genes are TRBV12-3 or TRBV12-4 and TRBJ1-3; no clear D. Trimming removed 8 bases from V and 4 bases from J, with 9 bases in between. This CDR3 spans 12 amino acids.

CDR3 sequence: CASSGLGPGSYEQYF. CDR3 bases: TGTGCCAGCAGCGGCCTGGGCCCGGGGTCCTACGAGCAGTACTTC. V gene TRBV7-6 combines with J gene TRBJ2-7, with a tentative D call TRBD2 (5 bases). The CDR3 contains 15 residues. V lost 5 bases and J lost 1, with 15 bases in between. Germline loops: CDR1 SGHVS, CDR2 FNYEAQ.

V usage is TRBV6-2 or TRBV6-3 and J usage is TRBJ2-1, with 13 bases matching TRBD2. Germline V gene data show CDR1 as MNHEY and CDR2 as SVGEGT. With 4 bases clipped from V and 10 bases from J, the junction kept 13 bases outside the gene matches. The CDR3 loop spans 17 amino acids. CDR3 nucleotides: TGTGCCAGCAGTTCGGGACTAGCGGGATTTCGGGTTGCGGAGCAGTTCTTC. This translates into CASSSGLAGFRVAEQFF.

The chain carries TRBV27 and TRBJ2-2; D perhaps matches TRBD2 (6 bases). The CDR3 has 16 amino acids. CDR1 MNHEY and CDR2 SMNVEV come from the germline V gene (reference sequence). Deletions cut 2 bases from V and 2 bases from J, with 12 bases between. The chain's CDR3 is CASSLGTDRNTGELFF. In nucleotides, the CDR3 is TGTGCCAGCAGTTTAGGGACTGACAGAAACACCGGGGAGCTGTTTTTT.

This clonotype came up a few times. The rearrangement uses TRBV7-6 and TRBJ2-5; perhaps D is TRBD1 or TRBD2 (5 bases each). This CDR3 is built from 16 residues. Trimming took 4 bases from V and 2 from J, leaving 17 bases between them. CDR1 SGHVS and CDR2 FNYEAQ come from the germline V gene. The CDR3 sequence is CASSSPIGTPQETQYF. CDR3 sequence (DNA): TGTGCCAGCAGCTCCCCTATAGGGACGCCACAAGAGACCCAGTACTTC.

The chain links TRBV12-3 or TRBV12-4 to TRBJ1-3; D gene unclear. The ends were cut back, 4 bases at V and 2 bases at J, with 9 bases in the middle. The CDR3 is 14 residues long. The CDR3 here is CASSWQSAGNTIYF. The CDR3 region has the DNA TGTGCCAGCAGTTGGCAGAGTGCTGGAAACACCATATATTTT.

The chain joins TRBV6-1 to TRBJ2-1, with D perhaps matching TRBD2 (6 bases). Germline-derived CDR1 and CDR2 are MNHNS and SASEGT. The CDR3 loop spans 15 amino acids. Trimming removed 5 bases from V and 2 bases from J, with 13 bases in between. The CDR3 reads CASSPGTYAYNEQFF. CDR3 bases: TGTGCCAGCAGTCCTGGGACTTACGCCTACAATGAGCAGTTCTTC.

The chain employs TRBV7-6 and TRBJ2-3; D remains ambiguous. Per the germline V gene, CDR1 is SGHVS and CDR2 is FNYEAQ. The V end was cut by 5 bases, the J end by 0 bases, with 12 bases between. The CDR3 is made up of 15 amino acids. DNA of the CDR3: TGTGCCAGCAGCCACGACGGTTCTAGCACAGATACGCAGTATTTT. This sequence encodes CASSHDGSSTDTQYF.

This clonotype was picked up a small number of times. The rearrangement uses TRBV5-1 and TRBJ2-3; D gene uncertain. CDR1 is SGHRS, CDR2 YFSETQ, per germline. The CDR3 totals 14 residues. Trimming took 1 base from V and 5 from J, leaving 11 bases between them. CDR3 loop: CASSLSRVGDTQYF. The CDR3 DNA sequence: TGCGCCAGCAGCTTGAGTAGGGTTGGAGATACGCAGTATTTT.

This clonotype has just a few counts. The chain combines TRBV20-1 with TRBJ2-7; 9 bases are a match to TRBD1. Germline CDR1 and CDR2: DFQATT and SNEGSKA (reference sequence). With V trimmed by 4 bases and J by 5 bases, 6 bases remained unmatched. CDR3 length equals 13 residues. The CDR3 sequence is CSAMRDRVDEQYF. Written as DNA, the CDR3 is TGCAGTGCTATGCGGGACAGGGTGGACGAGCAGTACTTC.

The chain is built from TRBV5-1 and TRBJ2-1; perhaps TRBD1 as D (6 bases). V lost 3 bases to trimming and J lost 2 bases, with 12 bases between them. Germline V CDR1 and CDR2: SGHRS, YFSETQ. CDR3 size: 15 residues. The CDR3 coding sequence is TGCGCCAGCAGCTGGGTCGAGGGGGCCTACAATGAGCAGTTCTTC. Translating gives CASSWVEGAYNEQFF.

CDR3 protein: CASSLGYYYNEQFF. CDR3 nucleotide sequence: TGTGCCAGCAGCTTAGGCTATTATTACAATGAGCAGTTCTTC. V gene TRBV7-2 combines with J gene TRBJ2-1; D not resolved. V was trimmed by 1 base and J by 4 bases, leaving 8 bases between them. This CDR3 comprises 14 residues. Germline lookup yields CDR1 SGHTA and CDR2 FQGNSA.

This clonotype was seen at least ten times. The rearrangement uses TRBV20-1 and TRBJ2-1; D assignment may be TRBD1 or TRBD2 (5 bases each). Germline CDR1 is DFQATT and CDR2 is SNEGSKA (reference sequence). Trimming removed 3 bases at V and 6 bases at J, with 12 bases between. The CDR3 is 13 residues long. The chain's CDR3 is CSASPTGTNEQFF. In nucleotides, the CDR3 is TGCAGTGCTAGTCCTACCGGGACCAATGAGCAGTTCTTC.